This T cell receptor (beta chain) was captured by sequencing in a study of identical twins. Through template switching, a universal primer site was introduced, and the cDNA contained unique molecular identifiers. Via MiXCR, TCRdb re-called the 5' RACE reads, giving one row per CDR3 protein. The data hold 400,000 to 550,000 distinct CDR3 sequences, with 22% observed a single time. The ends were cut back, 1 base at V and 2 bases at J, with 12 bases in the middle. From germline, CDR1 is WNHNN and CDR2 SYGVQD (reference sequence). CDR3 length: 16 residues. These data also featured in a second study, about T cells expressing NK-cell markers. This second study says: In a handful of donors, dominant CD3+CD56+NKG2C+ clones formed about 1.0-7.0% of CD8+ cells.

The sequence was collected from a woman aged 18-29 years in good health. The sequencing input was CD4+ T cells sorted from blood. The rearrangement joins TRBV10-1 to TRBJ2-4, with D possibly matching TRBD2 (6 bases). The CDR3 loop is CASSEYRDSSKNIQYF. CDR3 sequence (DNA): TGCGCCAGCAGTGAGTATAGGGACTCGTCCAAAAACATTCAGTACTTC.